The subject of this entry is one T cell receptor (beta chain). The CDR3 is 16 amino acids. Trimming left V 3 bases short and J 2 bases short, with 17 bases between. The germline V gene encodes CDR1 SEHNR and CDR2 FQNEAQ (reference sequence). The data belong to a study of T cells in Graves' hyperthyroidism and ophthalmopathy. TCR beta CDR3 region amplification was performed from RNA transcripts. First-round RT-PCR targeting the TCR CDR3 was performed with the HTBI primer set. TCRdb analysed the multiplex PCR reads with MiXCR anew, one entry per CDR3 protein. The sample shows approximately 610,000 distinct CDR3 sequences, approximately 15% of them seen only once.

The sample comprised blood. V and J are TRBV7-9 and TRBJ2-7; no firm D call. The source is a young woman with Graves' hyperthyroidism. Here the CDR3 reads CASSFSSPGLAYEQYF. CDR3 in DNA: TGTGCCAGCAGCTTTTCGTCCCCAGGCCTCGCCTACGAGCAGTACTTC. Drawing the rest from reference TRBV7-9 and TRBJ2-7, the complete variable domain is DTGVSQNPRHKITKRGQNVTFRCDPISEHNRLYWYRQTLGQGPEFLTYFQNEAQLEKSRLLSDRFSAERPKGSFSTLEIQRTEQGDSAMYLCASSFSSPGLAYEQYFGPGTRLTVT.